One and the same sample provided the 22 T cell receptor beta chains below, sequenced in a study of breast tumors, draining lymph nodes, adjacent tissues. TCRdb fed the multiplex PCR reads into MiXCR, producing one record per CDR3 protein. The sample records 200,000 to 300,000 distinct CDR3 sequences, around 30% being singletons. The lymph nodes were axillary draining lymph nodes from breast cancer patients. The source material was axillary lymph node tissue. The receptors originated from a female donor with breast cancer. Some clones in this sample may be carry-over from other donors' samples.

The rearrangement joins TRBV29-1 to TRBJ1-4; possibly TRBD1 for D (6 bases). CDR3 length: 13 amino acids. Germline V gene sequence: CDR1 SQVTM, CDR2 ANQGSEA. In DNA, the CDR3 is TGCAGGGAGGGGGGGGCAACTAATGAAAAACTGTTTTTT. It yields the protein CREGGATNEKLFF.

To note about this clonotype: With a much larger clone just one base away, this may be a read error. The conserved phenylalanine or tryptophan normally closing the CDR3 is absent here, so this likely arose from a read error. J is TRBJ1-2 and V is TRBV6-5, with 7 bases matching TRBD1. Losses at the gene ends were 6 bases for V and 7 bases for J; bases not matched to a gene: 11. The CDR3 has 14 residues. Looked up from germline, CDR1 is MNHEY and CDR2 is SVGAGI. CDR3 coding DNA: TGTGCCAGCAGGCTAATACAGGGGCTATCTGGCTACACCTGC. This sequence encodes CASRLIQGLSGYTC.

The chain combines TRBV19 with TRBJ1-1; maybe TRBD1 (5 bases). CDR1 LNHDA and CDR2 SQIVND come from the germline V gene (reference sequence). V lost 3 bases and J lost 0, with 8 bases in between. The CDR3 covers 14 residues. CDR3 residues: CASSIGTMNTEAFF. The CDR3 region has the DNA TGTGCCAGTAGTATCGGGACGATGAACACTGAAGCTTTCTTT.

The chain's CDR3 is CASSIRQGGETPRYF. The CDR3 nucleotides read TGTGCCAGTAGTATACGACAGGGCGGGGAGACACCGCGGTATTTT. The chain recombines TRBV19 with TRBJ1-3; TRBD1 agrees at 7 bases. Germline CDR1 reads LNHDA; CDR2 reads SQIVND (reference sequence). Losses at the gene ends were 2 bases for V and 16 bases for J; bases not matched to a gene: 17. This CDR3 spans 15 amino acids.

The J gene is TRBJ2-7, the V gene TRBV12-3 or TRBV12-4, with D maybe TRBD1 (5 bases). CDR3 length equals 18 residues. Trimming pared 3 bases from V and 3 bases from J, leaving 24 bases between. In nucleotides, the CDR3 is TGTGCCAGCAGTTTCAGGCGACAGAAGTTTGGAATAGGCTACGAGCAGTACTTC. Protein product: CASSFRRQKFGIGYEQYF.

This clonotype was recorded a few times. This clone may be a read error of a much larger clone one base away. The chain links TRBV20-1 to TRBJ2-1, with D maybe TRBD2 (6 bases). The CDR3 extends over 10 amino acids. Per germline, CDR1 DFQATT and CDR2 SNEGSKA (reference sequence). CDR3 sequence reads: CGEVYNEQFF. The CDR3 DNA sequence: TGCGGGGAGGTTTACAATGAGCAGTTCTTC.

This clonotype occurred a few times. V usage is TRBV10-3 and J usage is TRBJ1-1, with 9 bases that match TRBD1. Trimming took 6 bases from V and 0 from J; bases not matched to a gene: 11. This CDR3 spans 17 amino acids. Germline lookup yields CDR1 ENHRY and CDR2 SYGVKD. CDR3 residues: CAIRDTGGGLVNTEAFF. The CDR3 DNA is TGTGCCATCAGGGACACAGGGGGCGGTTTGGTGAACACTGAAGCTTTCTTT.

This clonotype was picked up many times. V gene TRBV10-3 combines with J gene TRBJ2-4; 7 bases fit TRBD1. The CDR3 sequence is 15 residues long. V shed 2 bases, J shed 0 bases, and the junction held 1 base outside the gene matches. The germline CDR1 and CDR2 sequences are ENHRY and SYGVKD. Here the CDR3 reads CAISEGQVAKNIQYF. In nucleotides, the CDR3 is TGTGCCATCAGTGAGGGACAGGTAGCCAAAAACATTCAGTACTTC.

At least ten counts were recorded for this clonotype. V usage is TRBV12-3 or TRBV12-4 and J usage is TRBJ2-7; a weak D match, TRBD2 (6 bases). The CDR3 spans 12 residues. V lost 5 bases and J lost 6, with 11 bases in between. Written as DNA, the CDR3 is TGTGCCAGCAGTCCCGGGAGCCTCGAGCAGTACTTC. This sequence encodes CASSPGSLEQYF.

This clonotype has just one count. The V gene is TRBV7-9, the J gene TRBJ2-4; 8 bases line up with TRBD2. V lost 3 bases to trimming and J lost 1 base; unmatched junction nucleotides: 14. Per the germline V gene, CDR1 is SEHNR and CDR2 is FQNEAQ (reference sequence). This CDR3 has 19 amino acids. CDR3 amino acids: CASSFWAGGVLIAKNIQYF. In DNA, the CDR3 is TGTGCCAGCAGCTTTTGGGCGGGAGGCGTCCTTATCGCCAAAAACATTCAGTACTTC.

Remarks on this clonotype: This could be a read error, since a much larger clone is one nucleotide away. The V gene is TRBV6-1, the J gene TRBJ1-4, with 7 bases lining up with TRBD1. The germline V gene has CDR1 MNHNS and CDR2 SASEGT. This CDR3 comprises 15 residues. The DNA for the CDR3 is TGTGCCAGTGACAGGGAAATAACAACTAATGAAGAACTGTTTTTT. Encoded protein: CASDREITTNEELFF.

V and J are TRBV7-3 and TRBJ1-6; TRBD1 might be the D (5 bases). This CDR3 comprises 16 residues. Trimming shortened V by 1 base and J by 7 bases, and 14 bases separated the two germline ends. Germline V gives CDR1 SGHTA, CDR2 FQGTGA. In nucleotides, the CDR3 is TGTGCCAGCAGCTTAAATGCCGGGACCGAAAATTCACCCCTCCACTTT. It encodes CASSLNAGTENSPLHF.

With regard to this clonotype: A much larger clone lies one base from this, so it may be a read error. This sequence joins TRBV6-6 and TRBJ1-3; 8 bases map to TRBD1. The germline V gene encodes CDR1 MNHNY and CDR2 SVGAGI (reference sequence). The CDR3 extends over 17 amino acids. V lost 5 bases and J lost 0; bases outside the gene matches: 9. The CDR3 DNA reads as TGTGCCAGCAGTCACGAGGGACAGGTCCGCTCTGGAAACACCATATATTTT. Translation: CASSHEGQVRSGNTIYF.

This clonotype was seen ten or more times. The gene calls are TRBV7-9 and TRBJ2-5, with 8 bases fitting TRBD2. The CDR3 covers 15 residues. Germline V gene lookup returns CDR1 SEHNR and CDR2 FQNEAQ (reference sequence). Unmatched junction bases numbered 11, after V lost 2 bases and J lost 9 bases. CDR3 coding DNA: TGTGCCAGCAGCTTACTTCGGGGGGGTCCCCAGTCCCAGTACTTC. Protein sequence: CASSLLRGGPQSQYF.

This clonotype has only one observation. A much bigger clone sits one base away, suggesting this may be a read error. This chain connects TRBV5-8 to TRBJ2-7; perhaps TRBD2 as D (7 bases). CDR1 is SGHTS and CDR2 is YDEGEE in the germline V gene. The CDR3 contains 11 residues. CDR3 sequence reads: CASSFGGGLRF. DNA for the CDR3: TGTGCCAGCAGCTTTGGGGGGGGCCTACGCTTC.

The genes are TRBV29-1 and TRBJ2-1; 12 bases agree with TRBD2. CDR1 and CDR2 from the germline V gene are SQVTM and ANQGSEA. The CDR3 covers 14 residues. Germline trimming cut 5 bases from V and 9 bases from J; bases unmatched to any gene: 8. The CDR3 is CSVPLAGGLLEQFF. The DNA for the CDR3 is TGCAGCGTTCCCCTAGCGGGAGGGCTACTTGAGCAGTTCTTC.

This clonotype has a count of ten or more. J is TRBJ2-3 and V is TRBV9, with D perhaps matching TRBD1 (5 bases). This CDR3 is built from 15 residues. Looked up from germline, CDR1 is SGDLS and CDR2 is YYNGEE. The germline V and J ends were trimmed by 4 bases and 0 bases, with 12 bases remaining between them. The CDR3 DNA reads TGTGCCAGCAGCCCCCAGGGTGCTAGCACAGATACGCAGTATTTT. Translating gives CASSPQGASTDTQYF.

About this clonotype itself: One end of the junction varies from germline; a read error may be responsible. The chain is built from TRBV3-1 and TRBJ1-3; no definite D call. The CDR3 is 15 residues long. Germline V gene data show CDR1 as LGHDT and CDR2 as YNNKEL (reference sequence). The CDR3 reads CASSQRTPAGNTVYF. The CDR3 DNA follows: TGTGCCAGCAGCCAACGGACTCCTGCTGGAAACACCGTATATTTT.

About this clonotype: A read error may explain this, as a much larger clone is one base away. The chain's CDR3 is CASSYRTSGYEQHF. CDR3 coding DNA: TGTGCCAGCAGTTACCGGACTAGCGGTTACGAGCAGCACTTC. The V call is TRBV6-5, the J call TRBJ2-7; TRBD2 matches 10 bases. Germline-derived CDR1 and CDR2 are MNHEY and SVGAGI. The CDR3 spans 14 residues.

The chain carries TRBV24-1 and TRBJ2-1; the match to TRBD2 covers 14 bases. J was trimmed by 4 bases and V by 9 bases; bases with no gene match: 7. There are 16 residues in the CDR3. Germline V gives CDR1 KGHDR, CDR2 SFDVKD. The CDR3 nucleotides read TGTGCCACCCGAGGACTAGCGGGAGGTAAATACAATGAGCAGTTCTTC. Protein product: CATRGLAGGKYNEQFF.

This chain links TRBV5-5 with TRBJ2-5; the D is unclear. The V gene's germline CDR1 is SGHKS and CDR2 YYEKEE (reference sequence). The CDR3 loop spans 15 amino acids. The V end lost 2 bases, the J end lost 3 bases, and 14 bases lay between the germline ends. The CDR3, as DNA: TGTGCCAGCAGCTTTATGTGGTCAAGGAAAGAGACCCAGTACTTC. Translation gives CASSFMWSRKETQYF. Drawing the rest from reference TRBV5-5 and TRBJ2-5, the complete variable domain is DAGVTQSPTHLIKTRGQQVTLRCSPISGHKSVSWYQQVLGQGPQFIFQYYEKEERGRGNFPDRFSARQFPNYSSELNVNALLLGDSALYLCASSFMWSRKETQYFGPGTRLLVL.

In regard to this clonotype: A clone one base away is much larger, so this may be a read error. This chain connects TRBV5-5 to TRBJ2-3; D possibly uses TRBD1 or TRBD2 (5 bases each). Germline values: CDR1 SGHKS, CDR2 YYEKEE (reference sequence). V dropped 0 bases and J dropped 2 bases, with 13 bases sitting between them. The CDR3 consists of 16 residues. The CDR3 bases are TGTGCCAGCAGCTTGGGGGCTACCGGGGCCACAGATACGCAGTATTTT. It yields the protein CASSLGATGATDTQYF. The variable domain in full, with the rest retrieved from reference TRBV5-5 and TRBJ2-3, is DAGVTQSPTHLIKTRGQQVTLRCSPISGHKSVSWYQQVLGQGPQFIFQYYEKEERGRGNFPDRFSARQFPNYSSELNVNALLLGDSALYLCASSLGATGATDTQYFGPGTRLTVL.